This T cell receptor beta chain came from a study of cytomegalovirus exposure and HLA in healthy donors. The V gene's germline CDR1 is SGHAT and CDR2 FQNNGV. J gave up 2 bases and V 1 base, and 0 bases lay outside the gene matches. The CDR3 runs to 14 residues. Primers for the PCR totalled 60 Vbeta and 13 Jbeta. The repertoire was sequenced with immunoSEQ multiplex PCR; TCRdb's copy has only in-frame clones and lacks some. The table has 160,000 or so clones, about four fifths seen once. The chain couples TRBV11-2 to TRBJ2-7; 9 nucleotides match TRBD2. This receptor was taken from a woman aged 25 to 39 in good health and CMV-seropositive. The sample taken for sequencing was PBMCs. In nucleotides, the CDR3 is TGTGCCAGCAGCTTAGCTAGCGGGGCCTACGAGCAGTACTTC. It encodes CASSLASGAYEQYF.